The 17 T cell receptor beta chains below come from one sample, sequenced in a study of T cell responses to AZD1222 COVID-19 vaccine (dated by TCRdb to 2020 to 2022). The time point label of this sample denotes: about 28 days (+/-7) after the second vaccine dose. The treatment or condition label on this specimen signifies: meningococcal conjugate vaccine given as trial control. The protocol used for the library was the immunoSEQ multiplex PCR assay. This is the immuneACCESS table as TCRdb keeps it, with only in-frame sequences that have V and J called. A part of the clones is gone; compared with another copy, unresolved V genes explain less than half, and the rest is unexplained. A total of 90,000 to 150,000 clones appear in this sample, over 75% of them only once. 4% to 4.5% of the sample is in the top ten clones. The source material was peripheral blood, sampled 28 days after the second dose of the MenACWY control vaccine. The receptors were sampled from an adult who received the MenACWY meningococcal vaccine as a control.

This clone was observed a single time. The chain couples TRBV4-1 to TRBJ2-5; D might be TRBD1 (5 bases). CDR3 size: 15 residues. CDR1 MGHRA and CDR2 YSYEKL come from the germline V gene. With 6 bases removed from V and 7 bases from J, the gap between germline ends came to 21 bases. In DNA, the CDR3 is TGCGCCAGCAGTCAGGACAACCTCGGATGGGGGACCCAGTACTTC. Translating gives CASSQDNLGWGTQYF.

This chain connects TRBV6-5 to TRBJ1-2; TRBD1 agrees at 8 bases. This CDR3 has 14 amino acids. The germline gives CDR1 MNHEY, CDR2 SVGAGI. Trimming cost V 6 bases and J 8 bases; bases outside gene matches: 11. The CDR3 sequence: CASSPGQAIRGYTF. The CDR3 region has the DNA TGTGCCAGCAGCCCGGGACAGGCGATACGAGGCTACACCTTC.

The chain couples TRBV27 to TRBJ1-1, with D unclear. With 9 bases removed from V and 4 bases from J, the gap between germline ends came to 15 bases. This CDR3 is built from 13 residues. Germline lookup yields CDR1 MNHEY and CDR2 SMNVEV (reference sequence). DNA for the CDR3: TGTGCCAGTAGTATCACCTGGGGCACTGAAGCTTTCTTT. It codes for CASSITWGTEAFF.

The rearrangement joins TRBV7-2 to TRBJ1-1, with D tentatively TRBD1 (5 bases). Germline CDR1 reads SGHTA; CDR2 reads FQGNSA. CDR3 length: 18 residues. With 3 bases removed from V and 1 base from J, the gap between germline ends came to 21 bases. CDR3 in DNA: TGTGCCAGCAGCTTGGACCGCCAGGGACCTTACCCGAACACTGAAGCTTTCTTT. The encoded protein is CASSLDRQGPYPNTEAFF.

This chain uses TRBV11-2 with TRBJ2-5, with no clear D. CDR3 size: 12 residues. Trimming left V 8 bases short and J 3 bases short, with 10 bases between. CDR1 is SGHAT and CDR2 is FQNNGV in the germline V gene. In nucleotides, the CDR3 is TGTGCCAGCGGTCTCTGGAAAGAGACCCAGTACTTC. Protein: CASGLWKETQYF. Drawing the rest from reference TRBV11-2 and TRBJ2-5, the complete variable domain is EAGVAQSPRYKIIEKRQSVAFWCNPISGHATLYWYQQILGQGPKLLIQFQNNGVVDDSQLPKDRFSAERLKGVDSTLKIQPAKLEDSAVYLCASGLWKETQYFGPGTRLLVL.

J is TRBJ2-6 and V is TRBV4-3; D may be TRBD1 (6 bases). The V gene lost 4 bases and the J gene lost 2 bases, with 12 bases spanning the gap. This CDR3 contains 16 residues. The germline V gene encodes CDR1 LGHNA and CDR2 YSLEER. The CDR3 loop is CASSPDSGAGANVLTF. The CDR3 DNA reads as TGCGCCAGCAGCCCGGACAGTGGGGCTGGGGCCAACGTCCTGACTTTC.

V gene TRBV6-5 combines with J gene TRBJ2-7; D might be TRBD1 or TRBD2, each matching 6 bases. The V end was cut by 7 bases, the J end by 5 bases, with 15 bases between. Germline V gene sequence: CDR1 MNHEY, CDR2 SVGAGI. The CDR3 has 13 amino acids. CDR3 coding DNA: TGTGCCAGCACCCCCATGGGGGGCAACGAGCAGTACTTC. This gives the protein CASTPMGGNEQYF.

This chain's CDR3 is CASSWRLGYNEQFF. The CDR3 nucleotides read TGTGCCAGCAGCTGGAGGCTAGGGTACAATGAGCAGTTCTTC. The chain carries TRBV13 and TRBJ2-1; perhaps TRBD2 as D (5 bases). The CDR3 totals 14 residues. V dropped 4 bases and J dropped 4 bases, with 11 bases sitting between them. CDR1 is PRHDT and CDR2 is FYEKMQ in the germline V gene (reference sequence).

The sample holds a few counts of this clone. The chain is built from TRBV30 and TRBJ2-7; the match to TRBD2 covers 9 bases. The CDR3 has 13 residues. Unmatched junction bases numbered 9, after V lost 6 bases and J lost 6 bases. CDR1 and CDR2 (germline): GTSNPN, SVGIG (reference sequence). CDR3 sequence reads: CACQVAGVSEQYF. The DNA for the CDR3 is TGTGCCTGCCAAGTAGCGGGAGTCTCCGAGCAGTACTTC.

The chain links TRBV9 to TRBJ2-2, with 12 bases identical to TRBD2. V lost 3 bases and J lost 7; bases outside the gene matches: 4. The V gene's germline CDR1 is SGDLS and CDR2 YYNGEE. This CDR3 contains 15 residues. The CDR3: CASSGGTSGFGELFF. CDR3 sequence (DNA): TGTGCCAGCAGCGGCGGGACTAGCGGGTTCGGGGAGCTGTTTTTT.

The rearrangement uses TRBV6-2 or TRBV6-3 and TRBJ1-2; TRBD1 is a possible D gene (6 bases). V was shortened by 5 bases and J by 7 bases, with 11 bases between the two germline ends. The CDR3 contains 12 residues. Looked up from germline, CDR1 is MNHEY and CDR2 is SVGEGT. The chain's CDR3 is CASSPQGLGYTF. The CDR3 DNA is TGTGCCAGCAGTCCACAGGGCCTTGGCTACACCTTC.

The chain employs TRBV6-5 and TRBJ1-1; D is unresolved. The V gene lost 6 bases and the J gene lost 0 bases, with 11 bases spanning the gap. The CDR3 totals 14 residues. Germline V CDR1 and CDR2: MNHEY, SVGAGI. The CDR3 DNA reads as TGTGCCAGCAGGGGCAGAGAAATGAACACTGAAGCTTTCTTT. Its protein product is CASRGREMNTEAFF.

This clone was recorded a few times. The gene calls are TRBV5-4 and TRBJ1-1; no reliable D call. There are 15 residues in the CDR3. Per germline, CDR1 SGHNT and CDR2 YYREEE (reference sequence). The V and J ends lost 1 base and 4 bases respectively, with 14 bases between them. In DNA, the CDR3 is TGTGCCAGCAGCTTGTGGTCCAGCATTTTCACTGAAGCTTTCTTT. Translating it yields CASSLWSSIFTEAFF.

CDR3 bases: TGTGCCACCAGCAGAGGGGACTCGGATTCACCCCTCCACTTT. Residues: CATSRGDSDSPLHF. The genes are TRBV15 and TRBJ1-6, with D possibly TRBD1 on 5 matching bases. Germline assignment: CDR1 LNHNV and CDR2 YYDKDF (reference sequence). The germline V and J ends were trimmed by 1 base and 8 bases, with 9 bases remaining between them. CDR3 size: 14 residues.

This clone was counted only a few times. This sequence joins TRBV5-6 and TRBJ1-5; D unclear. CDR1 is SGHDT and CDR2 is YYEEEE in the germline V gene. The V end was cut by 0 bases, the J end by 5 bases, with 9 bases between. This CDR3 is built from 14 residues. The CDR3, as DNA: TGTGCCAGCAGCTTGGGGGGTTCGCATCAGCCCCAGCATTTT. Translation gives CASSLGGSHQPQHF.

The CDR3 loop is CASSRTGASSYEQYV. In nucleotides, the CDR3 is TGTGCCAGTAGTCGGACAGGGGCGAGCTCCTACGAGCAGTACGTC. The J gene is TRBJ2-7, the V gene TRBV19, with 9 nucleotides matching TRBD1. Germline trimming cut 5 bases from V and 0 bases from J; bases unmatched to any gene: 5. The germline CDR1 and CDR2 sequences are LNHDA and SQIVND (reference sequence). This CDR3 has 15 residues.

The rearrangement joins TRBV18 to TRBJ2-3; the D is unclear. Trimming removed 1 base from V and 7 bases from J, with 6 bases in between. The germline V gene encodes CDR1 KGHSH and CDR2 LQKENI. The CDR3 is 12 amino acids. CDR3 sequence reads: CASSPLGHTQYF. The DNA of the CDR3 is TGTGCCAGCTCACCACTAGGGCATACGCAGTATTTT.